The 5 T cell receptor beta chains listed next were all sequenced from one sample in a study of metastatic and nonmetastatic thyroid tumors. TCRdb re-analyzed the PCR reads using MiXCR. The sample holds 8,000 to 10,000 clones; about a third are singletons and the top ten take around 15%. Not a single patient had been given any form of treatment at any point before undergoing thyroid surgery. The sequenced material came from adjacent normal tissue. The receptors were sampled from a female donor with papillary thyroid cancer or a benign thyroid nodule (not recorded which). Some clones in this sample may be carry-over from other donors' samples.

The chain is built from TRBV5-8 and TRBJ1-5; possibly TRBD1 for D (5 bases). The CDR3 totals 12 residues. V was pared by 7 bases and J by 15 bases, with 20 bases between. CDR1 and CDR2 (germline): SGHTS, YDEGEE. CDR3 sequence (DNA): TGTGCCAGCCCATCATTTTGGGGGAGACTGCATTTT. This sequence encodes CASPSFWGRLHF.

This clone occurred a few times. The V call is TRBV28, the J call TRBJ2-7; TRBD2 matches 11 bases. Germline V gives CDR1 MDHEN, CDR2 SYDVKM. This CDR3 is 14 amino acids long. V was pared by 6 bases and J by 10 bases, with 11 bases of the junction left unmatched. CDR3 sequence: CASSRPTSGDIQYF. The CDR3 coding sequence is TGTGCCAGCAGCCGCCCGACTAGCGGGGACATACAGTACTTC.

This chain connects TRBV11-2 to TRBJ1-1, with 10 positions matching TRBD1. CDR1 and CDR2 (germline): SGHAT, FQNNGV. With V trimmed by 2 bases and J by 6 bases, 15 bases remained unmatched. The CDR3 is 18 amino acids. This CDR3 reads CASSLLSSGTGVRPEAFF. The CDR3 region has the DNA TGTGCCAGCAGCTTACTATCAAGCGGGACAGGGGTGAGACCTGAAGCTTTCTTT.

This clone was counted at least ten times. V gene TRBV7-8 combines with J gene TRBJ1-4; no reliable D call. The CDR3 extends over 15 amino acids. Trimming pared 6 bases from V and 2 bases from J, leaving 13 bases between. Germline lookup yields CDR1 SGHVS and CDR2 FQNEAQ. CDR3 amino acids: CASSPYGVTNEKLFF. In DNA, the CDR3 is TGTGCCAGCAGTCCCTACGGGGTGACTAATGAAAAACTGTTTTTT. The variable domain in full, completed from reference TRBV7-8 and TRBJ1-4, reads GAGVSQSPRYKVAKRGQDVALRCDPISGHVSLFWYQQALGQGPEFLTYFQNEAQLDKSGLPSDRFFAERPEGSVSTLKIQRTQQEDSAVYLCASSPYGVTNEKLFFGSGTQLSVL.

The V and J genes are TRBV11-3 and TRBJ2-1; a weak D match, TRBD1 (6 bases). Germline V gene lookup returns CDR1 SGHNT and CDR2 YENEEA. The CDR3 is made up of 12 amino acids. V was clipped by 5 bases and J by 7 bases, with 9 bases between them. CDR3 in DNA: TGTGCCAGCAGCAGCAGGGGTAATGAGCAGTTCTTC. Translated: CASSSRGNEQFF.